This entry concerns a single TCR beta chain. No cognate antigen has been identified for it. No base-level quality is on record; no much larger clone is a single base apart. The germline V gene (reference sequence) gives CDR1 as SGHKS and CDR2 as YYEKEE. Between the V and J ends, shortened by 0 bases and 3 bases respectively, the junction contains 7 bases. Including the terminal cysteine and phenylalanine, the CDR3 comprises 14 residues. The only DNA kept is the CDR3, 42 bases in frame from the first base. This record comes from a study of CD4 T cells in relation to SARS-CoV-2 and coronaviruses (dated by TCRdb to the early 2020s). With regard to the full study: The ViraFEST assay cultured PBMCs with antigen for 10 days, then sequenced TCR beta CDR3s to find antigen-specific clonal expansions. An HIV-1 Nef peptide pool or a no-peptide culture served as the negative reference condition. The Adaptive Biotechnologies TCR-sequencing kit was used to sequence samples from three pre-COVID donors and the naive versus memory experiments, while other data came from Illumina-based sequencing. Memory CD4+ T cell crossreactivity between SARS-CoV-2 and common cold coronavirus spike proteins was assessed at the TCR clonotype level in the study. Patient-derived lymphoblastoid cell lines were used to map the HLA restriction of shared crossreactive spike epitopes. A different, Illumina-based TCR-beta assay was used to sequence expansion assays from other donors in the study.

Library creation used the immunoSEQ multiplex PCR assay. The paper's processing steps were these. During preprocessing, nonproductive sequences were removed, as were CDR3s that did not start with C, did not end with F or W, or were shorter than 7 amino acids. Antigen-specific clonotypes were called with the MANAFEST web app, based on expansion relative to reference and other culture wells. A clone was considered positive if the clone showed significant expansion compared with the reference culture in 2 of 3 replicate wells at an FDR below 0.05. To be called positive, a clone also had to show significant expansion compared with every other tandem well and an odds ratio greater than 5. Pairwise Levenshtein distance, computed with the stringdist R package after three terminal residues were trimmed from each end, was used as the measure of CDR3 homology. Imported from immuneACCESS, the table was reduced by TCRdb to in-frame sequences with V and J called. These copies leave out some clones; in studies compared against another copy, an unresolved V gene accounts for under half, and the cause of the remainder is not known. V and J calls and clone size come straight from that table; D and trimming were deduced from the DNA. A total of tens of thousands of clones appear in this sample, approximately 80% of them only once. Under 15% of the sample belongs to the ten largest clones.

CD4+ T cells from unexposed donors were collected before the COVID-19 pandemic (2011-2018). After less than eleven days of culture, CD4+ T cells were isolated with the EasySep CD4+ T cell isolation kit. As cell numbers permitted, CD4+ T cells from unexposed donors were tested for reactivity to SARS-CoV-2 S and N and to four common cold coronavirus spike pools. Each well held millions of PBMCs cultured in IMDM containing approximately 4.7% human AB serum and about 9.4 IU/ml IL-2. Half of the culture medium was replaced with fresh IL-2-containing medium on days 3 and 7. In general, every peptide culture condition was set up in three replicate wells. Leukapheresis product for the unexposed donors was bought commercially. Ficoll-Paque PLUS gradient centrifugation was used to isolate PBMCs from either whole blood or leukapheresis product. PBMCs were either used fresh in the expansion assay or cryopreserved at -140 degrees C. The QIAamp Micro DNA Kit was used to extract genomic DNA from the CD4+ T cells.

Beyond this particular receptor, the publication reports: Small numbers of patients and of tested TCRs limited the study. Since the crossreactivity analysis centred on spike protein, crossreactivity against other viral proteins was not assessed. Crossreactive clones showed significantly weaker SARS-CoV-2-driven expansion than monoreactive clones, consistent with antigenic imprinting. Memory CD4+ clonotypes crossrecognizing SARS-CoV-2 and at least one common cold coronavirus spike were found in about 61% of donors. Because no donor provided both pre-pandemic and post-infection samples, tracing the source of pre-existing responses was limited.

The sequence was obtained from a human donor in good health. The rearrangement joined TRBV5-5 to TRBJ1-5; no D gene call is confident. The sample taken for sequencing was CD4+ T cells from PBMCs, cultured in vitro. The CDR3 in this case is CASSLAQYNQPQHF. The DNA sequence follows: TGTGCCAGCAGCTTGGCCCAGTACAATCAGCCCCAGCATTTT.